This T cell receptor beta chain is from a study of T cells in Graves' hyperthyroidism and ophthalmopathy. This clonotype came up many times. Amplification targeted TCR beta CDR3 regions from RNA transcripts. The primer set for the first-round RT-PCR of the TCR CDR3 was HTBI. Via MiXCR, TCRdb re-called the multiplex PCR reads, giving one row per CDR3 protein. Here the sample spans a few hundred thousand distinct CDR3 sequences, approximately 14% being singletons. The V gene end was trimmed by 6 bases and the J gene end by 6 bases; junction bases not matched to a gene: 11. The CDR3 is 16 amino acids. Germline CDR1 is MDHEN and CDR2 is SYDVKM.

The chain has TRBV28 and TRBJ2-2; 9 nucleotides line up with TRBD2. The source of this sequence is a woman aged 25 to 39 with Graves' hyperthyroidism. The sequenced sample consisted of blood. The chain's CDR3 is CASRKGTSLRSGELFF. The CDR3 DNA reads TGTGCCAGCAGGAAAGGGACTAGCCTTCGTTCCGGGGAGCTGTTTTTT. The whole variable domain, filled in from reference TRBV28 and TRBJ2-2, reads DVKVTQSSRYLVKRTGEKVFLECVQDMDHENMFWYRQDPGLGLRLIYFSYDVKMKEKGDIPEGYSVSREKKERFSLILESASTNQTSMYLCASRKGTSLRSGELFFGEGSRLTVL.